This record looks at one T cell receptor (beta chain) sequence and its context. Its matching antigen is unknown. Profiling relied on immunoSEQ multiplex PCR, and the TCRdb table lists in-frame clones only, not all of them. This table has under 55,000 clones, roughly 84% appearing once. These data belong to a study of T cell clones after liver transplantation. The wider study: Immunosuppression withdrawal was tried within 2 years after liver transplantation in this trial.

V lost 5 bases to trimming and J lost 0 bases, with 15 bases between them. Germline CDR1 reads MNHEY; CDR2 reads SMNVEV (reference sequence). The length of the CDR3 is 16 residues. Overall study findings and caveats: Post-transplant, graft-donor-reactive CD4 TCRbeta sequences in blood dropped significantly in most of the 8 subjects.

The genes are TRBV27 and TRBJ2-3; D gene ambiguous. The starting material was CD4+ T cells from blood, obtained 24 months after liver transplant. The source is a human patient who received a liver transplant. The T cells may partly be graft donor cells. The CDR3 DNA sequence: TGTGCCAGCAGTGCCTCTCTGTGGCCAAGCACAGATACGCAGTATTTT. Translating it yields CASSASLWPSTDTQYF.